This T cell receptor beta chain was recovered during a study of Graves' ophthalmopathy and Graves' hyperthyroidism. Overall study results and limits: Blood was where most expanded thyroid clonotypes above 0.001 frequency also turned up. Ophthalmopathy progression was predicted with 65% to 71% sensitivity and 72% to 80% specificity.

Amplifying from RNA transcripts, the study obtained TCR beta CDR3 regions. HTBI-primed first-round RT-PCR preceded second-round multiplex PCR. Each CDR3 protein gets one entry after TCRdb re-called the multiplex PCR reads with MiXCR. Counted here are 400,000 to 450,000 distinct CDR3 sequences, under 25% occurring once; the ten biggest clones make up 2.5% to 3.5%. Concerning this clonotype: Its target is unknown.

It was on clinical symptoms, serum thyroxine, TRAb, thyroid ultrasound and orbital computed tomography that diagnosis relied. Out of around 9.4 ml of fresh peripheral blood, PBMCs were obtained. The germline V gene has CDR1 MNHEY and CDR2 SVGAGI. There are 13 residues in the CDR3. Deletions cut 4 bases from V and 4 bases from J, with 11 bases between. The sample consisted of peripheral blood. This clonotype originated in a woman between 18 and 29 years old with stable Graves' hyperthyroidism. The chain links TRBV6-5 to TRBJ2-7; D unclear. This CDR3 reads CASSLSPQYEQYF. DNA for the CDR3: TGTGCCAGCAGTTTATCCCCACAATACGAGCAGTACTTC.